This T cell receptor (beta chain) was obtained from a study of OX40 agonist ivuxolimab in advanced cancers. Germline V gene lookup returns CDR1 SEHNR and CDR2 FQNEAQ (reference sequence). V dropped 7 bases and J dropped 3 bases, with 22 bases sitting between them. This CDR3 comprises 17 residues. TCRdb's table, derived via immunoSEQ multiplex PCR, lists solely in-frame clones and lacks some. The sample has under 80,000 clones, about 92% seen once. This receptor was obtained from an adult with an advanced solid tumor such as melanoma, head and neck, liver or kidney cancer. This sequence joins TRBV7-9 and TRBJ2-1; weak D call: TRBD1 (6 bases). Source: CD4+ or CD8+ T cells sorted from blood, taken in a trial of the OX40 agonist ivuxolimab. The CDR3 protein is CASKRSRQAPRYNEQFF. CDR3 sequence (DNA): TGTGCCAGCAAGAGATCGAGACAGGCACCCCGCTACAATGAGCAGTTCTTC.